This entry lists 20 T cell receptor beta chains sequenced from one sample in a study of OX40 agonist ivuxolimab in advanced cancers. Assay used: immunoSEQ multiplex PCR; TCRdb lists only in-frame clones, some missing. This repertoire shows tens of thousands of clones, 87% found once; its top ten account for roughly 25%. Sequences were derived from CD4+ or CD8+ T cells sorted from blood, sampled in a trial of the OX40 agonist ivuxolimab. The receptor source for this set is an adult with an advanced solid tumor such as melanoma, head and neck, liver or kidney cancer.

This chain connects TRBV2 to TRBJ1-2; D not certain. Trimming removed 3 bases from V and 3 bases from J, with 8 bases in between. Per the germline V gene, CDR1 is SNHLY and CDR2 is FYNNEI. The length of the CDR3 is 13 residues. The CDR3 here is CASSEPEDYGYTF. The CDR3 DNA reads TGTGCCAGCAGTGAGCCGGAAGACTATGGCTACACCTTC.

This clone is a singleton in its sample. This CDR3 is CASSFRQPTNYGYTF. In nucleotides, the CDR3 is TGTGCCAGCAGTTTCAGACAGCCAACTAACTATGGCTACACCTTC. V is TRBV2 and J is TRBJ1-2; TRBD1 is a possible D gene (5 bases). The germline V gene has CDR1 SNHLY and CDR2 FYNNEI. The CDR3 length is 15 residues. Trimming took 5 bases from V and 0 from J, leaving 13 bases between them.

The chain carries TRBV19 and TRBJ2-3; 7 nucleotides align to TRBD1. Germline CDR1 LNHDA, CDR2 SQIVND (reference sequence). The CDR3 loop spans 15 amino acids. V trimming: 4 bases; J trimming: 1 base; junction bases outside the gene matches: 5. The CDR3 nucleotides read TGTGCCAGTAGTAAAACAGGGGTTCGCACAGATACGCAGTATTTT. This gives the protein CASSKTGVRTDTQYF. The whole variable domain, filled in from reference TRBV19 and TRBJ2-3, reads DGGITQSPKYLFRKEGQNVTLSCEQNLNHDAMYWYRQDPGQGLRLIYYSQIVNDFQKGDIAEGYSVSREKKESFPLTVTSAQKNPTAFYLCASSKTGVRTDTQYFGPGTRLTVL.

This sequence joins TRBV18 and TRBJ2-7; 7 bases line up with TRBD1. This CDR3 is 16 amino acids long. J gave up 0 bases and V 2 bases, and 7 bases lay outside the gene matches. Germline V gene sequence: CDR1 KGHSH, CDR2 LQKENI. This chain's CDR3 is CASSPSRDRSSYEQYF. DNA for the CDR3: TGTGCCAGCTCACCATCAAGGGACAGAAGCTCCTACGAGCAGTACTTC.

The CDR3 is CASRSHSSYNEQFF. CDR3 DNA: TGTGCCAGCCGTAGTCATAGCTCCTACAATGAGCAGTTCTTC. The chain recombines TRBV27 with TRBJ2-1; D unclear. Per germline, CDR1 MNHEY and CDR2 SMNVEV (reference sequence). The CDR3 sequence is 14 residues long. Trimming removed 8 bases at V and 0 bases at J, with 11 bases between.

This clone has just a few counts. The rearrangement joins TRBV28 to TRBJ2-2; D might be TRBD1 (6 bases). This CDR3 region has 13 residues. V was trimmed by 5 bases and J by 5 bases, leaving 9 bases between them. Germline-derived CDR1 and CDR2 are MDHEN and SYDVKM. The CDR3 DNA sequence: TGTGCCAGCAGTCGCAGGGGTACCGGGGAGCTGTTTTTT. Translation: CASSRRGTGELFF.

This sequence joins TRBV18 and TRBJ2-1; D possibly matches TRBD1 or TRBD2 (5 bases each). V lost 1 base and J 1 base, leaving 14 bases between the germline ends. CDR1 and CDR2 (germline): KGHSH, LQKENI. CDR3 length equals 17 residues. DNA of the CDR3: TGTGCCAGCTCACCACTCGCGCCCGGGGCATCCTACAATGAGCAGTTCTTC. It codes for CASSPLAPGASYNEQFF.

V usage is TRBV28 and J usage is TRBJ1-2, with 7 positions matching TRBD1. The germline V gene encodes CDR1 MDHEN and CDR2 SYDVKM. The trim removed 2 bases at V and 4 bases at J, leaving 1 base unmatched. CDR3 length: 13 amino acids. The CDR3 DNA follows: TGTGCCAGCAGTTTAGACAGGGTCTATGGCTACACCTTC. Residues: CASSLDRVYGYTF.

The DNA of the CDR3 is TGTGCCAGCAGCGACGGACAGCTACGCACAGATACGCAGTATTTT. Its translation: CASSDGQLRTDTQYF. The chain links TRBV11-2 to TRBJ2-3; TRBD1 might be the D (6 bases). Germline CDR1 SGHAT, CDR2 FQNNGV. V was trimmed by 5 bases and J by 1 base, leaving 13 bases between them. The CDR3 totals 15 residues.

The chain is built from TRBV7-9 and TRBJ1-2, with 12 bases lining up with TRBD1. CDR3 size: 15 residues. The ends lost 5 bases at V and 4 bases at J; junction bases unmatched: 5. CDR1 and CDR2 (germline): SEHNR, FQNEAQ (reference sequence). The CDR3 DNA reads TGTGCCAGCAGCACGGGGACAGGGGGCTTCTATGGCTACACCTTC. Amino acid sequence: CASSTGTGGFYGYTF.

J is TRBJ1-5 and V is TRBV6-6, with TRBD1 matching 9 bases. The CDR3 is 14 amino acids. After removal of 6 bases from V and 7 bases from J, the junction contained 7 bases not matched to a gene. The germline V gene encodes CDR1 MNHNY and CDR2 SVGAGI (reference sequence). The CDR3: CASRPGQGHQPQHF. CDR3 DNA sequence: TGTGCCAGCAGACCCGGACAGGGGCACCAGCCCCAGCATTTT.

The V and J genes are TRBV6-1 and TRBJ2-7; possibly TRBD1 for D (5 bases). The germline V gene has CDR1 MNHNS and CDR2 SASEGT. The CDR3 contains 14 residues. Trimming removed 6 bases at V and 0 bases at J, with 12 bases between. CDR3 amino acids: CASRYTGDSYEQYF. The CDR3 DNA reads as TGTGCCAGCAGGTACACAGGCGACTCCTACGAGCAGTACTTC.

DNA for the CDR3: TGTGCCATCAGTGAGGGACTAGCGGGAGTATCGCAGTTCTTC. This gives the protein CAISEGLAGVSQFF. V and J are TRBV10-3 and TRBJ2-1; TRBD2 matches at 13 bases. The V segment lost 2 bases and the J segment 12 bases; nucleotides outside the gene matches: 4. CDR1 and CDR2 from the germline V gene are ENHRY and SYGVKD. The CDR3 covers 14 residues.

This clone was observed a few times. V gene TRBV5-1 combines with J gene TRBJ2-3, with 12 bases identical to TRBD2. This CDR3 region has 16 residues. Trimming took 5 bases from V and 1 from J; bases not matched to a gene: 5. Germline V gene sequence: CDR1 SGHRS, CDR2 YFSETQ. The CDR3 coding sequence is TGCGCCAGCAGTCGACTAGCGGGAGAAGGCACAGATACGCAGTATTTT. It yields the protein CASSRLAGEGTDTQYF.

The J gene is TRBJ2-7, the V gene TRBV6-1, with TRBD2 as a possible D gene (5 bases). There are 14 residues in the CDR3. The V gene lost 4 bases and the J gene lost 1 base, with 11 bases spanning the gap. Germline V gene lookup returns CDR1 MNHNS and CDR2 SASEGT. In DNA, the CDR3 is TGTGCCAGCAGTGGGGGAGTCCGTTCCTACGAGCAGTACTTC. Encoded protein: CASSGGVRSYEQYF.

The chain carries TRBV9 and TRBJ2-5; possible D gene TRBD2, 5 bases. The CDR3 runs to 13 residues. Trimming left V 4 bases short and J 4 bases short, with 11 bases between. In germline, CDR1 is SGDLS, CDR2 YYNGEE. The CDR3 protein is CASSLGARETQYF. CDR3 DNA sequence: TGTGCCAGCAGCTTGGGAGCCCGAGAGACCCAGTACTTC.

The J gene is TRBJ2-1, the V gene TRBV2; 7 positions agree with TRBD1. With V trimmed by 0 bases and J by 2 bases, 10 bases remained unmatched. CDR1 and CDR2 from the germline V gene are SNHLY and FYNNEI. The CDR3 length is 18 residues. The CDR3 region is CASSEALLGQGAYNEQFF. CDR3 DNA sequence: TGTGCCAGCAGTGAAGCGCTTCTCGGGCAGGGGGCCTACAATGAGCAGTTCTTC.

This rearrangement joins TRBV5-5 to TRBJ2-7; D remains unclear. Germline V gives CDR1 SGHKS, CDR2 YYEKEE (reference sequence). The germline V and J ends were trimmed by 0 bases and 3 bases, with 7 bases remaining between them. CDR3 size: 13 residues. CDR3 in DNA: TGTGCCAGCAGCTTGGACAGTTACTACGAGCAGTACTTC. It specifies CASSLDSYYEQYF.

This sequence joins TRBV28 and TRBJ1-2; maybe TRBD1 (5 bases). The CDR3 contains 15 residues. CDR1 and CDR2 (germline): MDHEN, SYDVKM. V was trimmed by 5 bases and J by 0 bases, leaving 13 bases between them. CDR3 in amino acids: CASSHQGLSNYGYTF. Written as DNA, the CDR3 is TGTGCCAGCAGTCACCAGGGCCTCTCTAACTATGGCTACACCTTC.

The rearrangement uses TRBV5-1 and TRBJ2-1; 9 bases are shared with TRBD2. Germline V gene lookup returns CDR1 SGHRS and CDR2 YFSETQ. The CDR3 runs 15 residues. The V gene end was trimmed by 4 bases and the J gene end by 8 bases; junction bases not matched to a gene: 10. CDR3 in DNA: TGCGCCAGCAGCCCCGGAGGCGGGAGGGGTGATGAGCAGTTCTTC. It yields the protein CASSPGGGRGDEQFF.